A selection of T cell receptor beta chains follows, all from one sample in a study of human T cells and chemical hapten exposure. TCRdb processed the RACE reads anew with MiXCR; each CDR3 protein has one entry. The profile shows about 81,000 distinct CDR3 sequences, roughly 10% of them singletons. The sample here was whole blood, taken in connection with sensitization to the hapten diphenylcyclopropenone (DPC). All receptors derive from a woman in her twenties or thirties with alopecia areata. Some clones in this sample may be carry-over from other donors' samples. Both conserved end residues are part of each CDR3. The D gene is left open where the match is weak. Only part of the rows carry a size: once, few, many, or a class if the clone is expanded.

clone size: many; V gene: TRBV14; J gene: TRBJ2-1; D gene: TRBD1; CDR3 DNA: TGTGCCAGCAGCCCGACCGGGACAGGGGGCGCGGATGAGCAGTTCTTC; CDR3 protein: CASSPTGTGGADEQFF
clone size: NA; V gene: TRBV6-2/TRBV6-3; J gene: TRBJ2-7; D gene: TRBD2; CDR3 DNA: TGTGCCAGCAGCCGCGGACTAGCCTACGAGCAGTACTTC; CDR3 protein: CASSRGLAYEQYF
clone size: many; V gene: TRBV7-2; J gene: TRBJ2-5; D gene: TRBD2; CDR3 DNA: TGTGCCAGCAGCGTACTAGCGGGAGGGGTAGAGACCCAGTACTTC; CDR3 protein: CASSVLAGGVETQYF
clone size: NA; V gene: TRBV18; J gene: TRBJ2-3; D gene: NA; CDR3 DNA: TGTGCCAGCTCACCACAGGAACAGGCCTATACGCAGTATTTT; CDR3 protein: CASSPQEQAYTQYF
clone size: NA; V gene: TRBV20-1; J gene: TRBJ1-1; D gene: NA; CDR3 DNA: TGCAGTGCTAGAGTCGTCGCAGGTAACACTGAAGCTTTCTTT; CDR3 protein: CSARVVAGNTEAFF
clone size: NA; V gene: TRBV6-5; J gene: TRBJ2-2; D gene: NA; CDR3 DNA: TGTGCCAGCAGTCAGGGGAGGCGGGTCCCCGGGGAGCTGTTTTTT; CDR3 protein: CASSQGRRVPGELFF
clone size: once; V gene: TRBV20-1; J gene: TRBJ2-7; D gene: NA; CDR3 DNA: TGCAGTGCTCGCATCGGACAGCTCGGATCCTACGAGCAGTACTTC; CDR3 protein: CSARIGQLGSYEQYF
clone size: many; V gene: TRBV19; J gene: TRBJ1-2; D gene: NA; CDR3 DNA: TGTGCCAGCGGATCCGGGGGGCCCTTCTATGGCTACACCTTC; CDR3 protein: CASGSGGPFYGYTF
clone size: NA; V gene: TRBV4-1; J gene: TRBJ1-6; D gene: NA; CDR3 DNA: TGCGCCAGCAGCCAAGAACCTTACTCCTATAATTCACCCCTCCACTTT; CDR3 protein: CASSQEPYSYNSPLHF
clone size: many; V gene: TRBV7-9; J gene: TRBJ1-5; D gene: NA; CDR3 DNA: TGTGCCAGCAGCTTAGCAGGGTCAGGTCAGCCCCAGCATTTT; CDR3 protein: CASSLAGSGQPQHF
clone size: NA; V gene: TRBV7-2; J gene: TRBJ2-3; D gene: TRBD1; CDR3 DNA: TGTGCCAGCAGCCAAGTCAGGGGGCAAGTAGATACGCAGTATTTT; CDR3 protein: CASSQVRGQVDTQYF
clone size: many; V gene: TRBV12-3/TRBV12-4; J gene: TRBJ2-5; D gene: NA; CDR3 DNA: TGTGCCAGCGGACCTATCCAAGAGACCCAGTACTTC; CDR3 protein: CASGPIQETQYF
clone size: NA; V gene: TRBV28; J gene: TRBJ1-1; D gene: NA; CDR3 DNA: TGTGCCAGCAGTCGACCGGACCGGTCTCAAGCTTTCTTT; CDR3 protein: CASSRPDRSQAFF
clone size: many; V gene: TRBV9; J gene: TRBJ1-6; D gene: NA; CDR3 DNA: TGTGCCAGCAGCGTAGGTAGAGCGTATAATTCACCCCTCCACTTT; CDR3 protein: CASSVGRAYNSPLHF
clone size: many; V gene: TRBV2; J gene: TRBJ2-7; D gene: NA; CDR3 DNA: TGTGCCAGCAGTGAGGCGGGACGGACCTACGAGCAGTACTTC; CDR3 protein: CASSEAGRTYEQYF
clone size: NA; V gene: TRBV20-1; J gene: TRBJ2-7; D gene: NA; CDR3 DNA: TGCAGTGCTAGACAGGGAACCGCCTACGAGCAGTACTTC; CDR3 protein: CSARQGTAYEQYF
clone size: NA; V gene: TRBV9; J gene: TRBJ2-1; D gene: TRBD1; CDR3 DNA: TGTGCCAGCAGCGCAGAGGGACAGGCTTACAATGAGCAGTTCTTC; CDR3 protein: CASSAEGQAYNEQFF
clone size: many; V gene: TRBV12-3/TRBV12-4; J gene: TRBJ2-3; D gene: TRBD2; CDR3 DNA: TGTGCCACCCGGACTAGCGGGGTGGATACGCAGTATTTT; CDR3 protein: CATRTSGVDTQYF
clone size: NA; V gene: TRBV20-1; J gene: TRBJ2-7; D gene: NA; CDR3 DNA: TGCAGTGCAGGGCAGGGGACCTACGAGCAGTACTTC; CDR3 protein: CSAGQGTYEQYF
clone size: NA; V gene: TRBV18; J gene: TRBJ2-7; D gene: TRBD1; CDR3 DNA: TGTGCCCGCTCTCTACCAGGGACAGGGGGGTACGAGCAGTACTTC; CDR3 protein: CARSLPGTGGYEQYF
clone size: many; V gene: TRBV6-2/TRBV6-3; J gene: TRBJ2-7; D gene: NA; CDR3 DNA: TGTGCCAGCAGCCAGAGGGACCGATCCTACGAGCAGTACTTC; CDR3 protein: CASSQRDRSYEQYF
clone size: many; V gene: TRBV27; J gene: TRBJ2-7; D gene: TRBD1; CDR3 DNA: TGTGCCAGCAGTTTCGACAGGGGAGCGACGGAGGAGCAGTACTTC; CDR3 protein: CASSFDRGATEEQYF
clone size: NA; V gene: TRBV27; J gene: TRBJ2-3; D gene: TRBD2; CDR3 DNA: TGTGCCAGCAGTCGCCGGGAGGCGGGGGCAGATACGCAGTATTTT; CDR3 protein: CASSRREAGADTQYF
clone size: few; V gene: TRBV9; J gene: TRBJ1-1; D gene: NA; CDR3 DNA: TGTGCCAGCAGCGCCATGAGGAACACTGAAGCTTTCTTT; CDR3 protein: CASSAMRNTEAFF
clone size: NA; V gene: TRBV3-1; J gene: TRBJ1-2; D gene: NA; CDR3 DNA: TGTGCCAGCAGCCAAGTTGTAGGGGGTGTCTATGGCTACACCTTC; CDR3 protein: CASSQVVGGVYGYTF
clone size: many; V gene: TRBV28; J gene: TRBJ2-3; D gene: NA; CDR3 DNA: TGTGCCAGCAGTTCGACAGGAGAAGGAGATACGCAGTATTTT; CDR3 protein: CASSSTGEGDTQYF
clone size: NA; V gene: TRBV7-2; J gene: TRBJ2-3; D gene: TRBD1; CDR3 DNA: TGTGCCAGCAGCGCGGGACAGGCCCGCACAGATACGCAGTATTTT; CDR3 protein: CASSAGQARTDTQYF
clone size: many; V gene: TRBV20-1; J gene: TRBJ1-4; D gene: TRBD1; CDR3 DNA: TGCAGTGCTACCGCCCCGGGACAGAATGAAAAACTGTTTTTT; CDR3 protein: CSATAPGQNEKLFF
clone size: few; V gene: TRBV24-1; J gene: TRBJ2-5; D gene: NA; CDR3 DNA: TGTGCCACCAGTGATACGACTAGAAGCCTAGGGACCCAGTACTTC; CDR3 protein: CATSDTTRSLGTQYF
clone size: few; V gene: TRBV20-1; J gene: TRBJ2-2; D gene: NA; CDR3 DNA: TGCAGTGCTAGAGACCCGTCACGGGGCACCGGGGAGCTGTTTTTT; CDR3 protein: CSARDPSRGTGELFF
clone size: many; V gene: TRBV29-1; J gene: TRBJ2-1; D gene: TRBD1; CDR3 DNA: TGCAGCTTCCCGGACAGGGGGCAGGGCAATGAGCAGTTCTTC; CDR3 protein: CSFPDRGQGNEQFF